The 25 T cell receptor beta chains reported below all come from one sample, sequenced in a study of blood T cell repertoires in COVID-19. Produced via immunoSEQ multiplex PCR; TCRdb's table is partial and in-frame only. The sample records 150,000 to 200,000 clones, 65% to 90% being singletons. Sequencing was carried out using peripheral blood. Source of these receptors: a man aged 50 or older with active or convalescent COVID-19.

The V gene is TRBV24-1, the J gene TRBJ2-1, with TRBD1 identical over 8 bases. The germline gives CDR1 KGHDR, CDR2 SFDVKD. This CDR3 has 13 residues. The V and J ends lost 7 bases and 5 bases, in that order; junction bases with no gene match: 3. This CDR3 reads CATRDRVNNEQFF. The CDR3 bases are TGTGCCACCAGGGACAGGGTGAACAATGAGCAGTTCTTC.

This sequence joins TRBV2 and TRBJ2-7, with 8 bases fitting TRBD2. This CDR3 comprises 14 residues. V lost 6 bases and J lost 0; bases outside the gene matches: 4. The germline CDR1 and CDR2 sequences are SNHLY and FYNNEI. The CDR3 here is CASRAGTSSYEQYF. The CDR3 nucleotides read TGTGCCAGCAGAGCCGGGACTAGCTCCTACGAGCAGTACTTC.

This chain connects TRBV28 to TRBJ1-5, with D possibly matching TRBD1 (5 bases). The CDR3 covers 12 residues. V shed 5 bases and J shed 7 bases, with 9 bases lying between them. The V gene's germline CDR1 is MDHEN and CDR2 SYDVKM. CDR3 sequence (DNA): TGTGCCAGCAGTCCGGGGGGGCAGCCCCAGCATTTT. Residues: CASSPGGQPQHF. Full variable domain (outside the CDR3, taken from reference TRBV28 and TRBJ1-5): DVKVTQSSRYLVKRTGEKVFLECVQDMDHENMFWYRQDPGLGLRLIYFSYDVKMKEKGDIPEGYSVSREKKERFSLILESASTNQTSMYLCASSPGGQPQHFGDGTRLSIL.

The gene calls are TRBV6-5 and TRBJ2-4; D ambiguous. Germline V lookup: CDR1 MNHEY, CDR2 SVGAGI. Trimming removed 0 bases at V and 2 bases at J, with 8 bases between. The CDR3 is 15 amino acids. CDR3 nucleotide sequence: TGTGCCAGCAGTTACTCGGCAGGTACCAAAAACATTCAGTACTTC. It encodes CASSYSAGTKNIQYF.

This chain links TRBV7-6 with TRBJ2-5; 12 nucleotides align to TRBD2. The junction had 9 bases not matched to a gene; V was cut back by 5 bases and J by 5 bases. Germline CDR1 reads SGHVS; CDR2 reads FNYEAQ. CDR3 length: 16 amino acids. The CDR3, as DNA: TGTGCCAGCAGCCCGCTGGCTAGCGGGAGGGCCGAGACCCAGTACTTC. It translates to CASSPLASGRAETQYF.

This chain connects TRBV18 to TRBJ1-5; TRBD1 matches 7 bases. V dropped 6 bases and J dropped 2; count of bases not matched to a gene: 7. Germline-derived CDR1 and CDR2 are KGHSH and LQKENI. The CDR3 is made up of 15 amino acids. The CDR3 loop reads CASSPDRVRNQPQHF. As DNA, the CDR3 is TGTGCCAGCTCGCCAGACAGGGTCCGCAATCAGCCCCAGCATTTT.

This chain connects TRBV9 to TRBJ2-5; 8 bases fit TRBD2. The CDR3 totals 19 residues. J was trimmed by 1 base and V by 4 bases; bases with no gene match: 18. CDR1 is SGDLS and CDR2 is YYNGEE in the germline V gene. CDR3 in DNA: TGTGCCAGCAGCTTAGTCCCCCTCGTACGGGGGGGCCCCCAAGAGACCCAGTACTTC. Translated: CASSLVPLVRGGPQETQYF.

The V call is TRBV11-2, the J call TRBJ2-3, with 10 positions matching TRBD2. The J segment lost 5 bases and the V segment lost 2 bases, leaving 7 bases of the junction unmatched. The germline CDR1 and CDR2 sequences are SGHAT and FQNNGV. The CDR3 covers 16 residues. CDR3 sequence: CASSLLSGGPGDTQYF. The CDR3 DNA reads TGTGCCAGCAGCTTACTTAGCGGGGGGCCGGGAGATACGCAGTATTTT.

This chain links TRBV14 with TRBJ1-1; unclear D gene. CDR3 length equals 17 residues. Looked up from germline, CDR1 is SGHDN and CDR2 is FVKESK. V gave up 0 bases and J gave up 3 bases, with 17 bases separating them. The CDR3 region is CASSQDPRKTIHTEAFF. The CDR3 DNA follows: TGTGCCAGCAGCCAAGATCCGAGGAAGACTATCCACACTGAAGCTTTCTTT.

The J gene is TRBJ2-7, the V gene TRBV10-2, with TRBD1 matching over 7 bases. Germline CDR1 and CDR2: WSHSY and SAAADI. With 3 bases clipped from V and 7 bases from J, the junction kept 6 bases outside the gene matches. The CDR3 has 13 residues. CDR3: CASSELQGREQYF. For the CDR3, the DNA is TGCGCCAGCAGTGAACTACAGGGGCGGGAGCAGTACTTC.

This sequence joins TRBV4-2 and TRBJ1-2; TRBD1 matches at 7 bases. V shed 0 bases, J shed 2 bases, and the junction held 9 bases outside the gene matches. Germline V gives CDR1 LGHNA, CDR2 YNFKEQ. CDR3 length: 17 residues. As DNA, the CDR3 is TGTGCCAGCAGCCAAGATCGACGACAGGGCCCAAACTATGGCTACACCTTC. This encodes CASSQDRRQGPNYGYTF.

The rearrangement joins TRBV29-1 to TRBJ2-3; 14 bases line up with TRBD2. CDR1 is SQVTM and CDR2 is ANQGSEA in the germline V gene. V dropped 1 base and J dropped 5; count of bases not matched to a gene: 8. The CDR3 covers 17 residues. The CDR3 loop reads CSVEAGGLAGEIDTQYF. The DNA for the CDR3 is TGCAGCGTTGAAGCGGGGGGACTAGCGGGAGAGATAGATACGCAGTATTTT.

There are a few counts of this clone. This sequence joins TRBV9 and TRBJ1-6, with 7 bases identical to TRBD1. The CDR3 consists of 16 residues. Germline assignment: CDR1 SGDLS and CDR2 YYNGEE. Unmatched junction bases numbered 11, after V lost 4 bases and J lost 7 bases. The chain's CDR3 is CASSLTGQLVNSPLHF. The CDR3 nucleotides are TGTGCCAGCAGCTTGACGGGACAGCTCGTAAATTCACCCCTCCACTTT.

A note on this clone: Other DNA sequences within the sample encode an identical CDR3. The gene calls are TRBV19 and TRBJ1-4, with 9 bases identical to TRBD1. This CDR3 comprises 16 residues. V was pared by 4 bases and J by 0 bases, with 3 bases of the junction left unmatched. Per the germline V gene, CDR1 is LNHDA and CDR2 is SQIVND (reference sequence). The CDR3 loop is CASSTGQGTTNEKLFF. Written as DNA, the CDR3 is TGTGCCAGTAGTACGGGACAGGGTACAACTAATGAAAAACTGTTTTTT.

The sample holds a few counts of this clone. V usage is TRBV5-1 and J usage is TRBJ2-1; 7 bases fit TRBD2. V shed 7 bases and J 3 bases; nucleotides not matched to a gene: 10. CDR1 SGHRS and CDR2 YFSETQ come from the germline V gene. The CDR3 contains 15 residues. In nucleotides, the CDR3 is TGCGCCAGCGGACCCCAAGCGGGAAGCTACAATGAGCAGTTCTTC. Its protein is CASGPQAGSYNEQFF.

V is TRBV15 and J is TRBJ2-6, with 7 bases that match TRBD2. V dropped 0 bases and J dropped 3; count of bases not matched to a gene: 8. This CDR3 is built from 18 residues. Germline V CDR1 and CDR2: LNHNV, YYDKDF (reference sequence). The CDR3 nucleotides read TGTGCCACCAGCAGAGAGGAAGGGGCGGGGGTTGGGGCCAACGTCCTGACTTTC. Translated, it gives CATSREEGAGVGANVLTF.

The V gene is TRBV6-5, the J gene TRBJ2-7; D is perhaps TRBD1 (6 bases). The CDR3 consists of 11 residues. Germline CDR1 MNHEY, CDR2 SVGAGI. V shed 10 bases and J shed 6 bases, with 13 bases lying between them. The chain's CDR3 is CATQQGTEQYF. The CDR3 coding sequence is TGTGCCACCCAACAGGGAACCGAGCAGTACTTC.

This clone came up once. The chain recombines TRBV28 with TRBJ1-5, with D uncertain. With 4 bases removed from V and 2 bases from J, the gap between germline ends came to 12 bases. There are 15 residues in the CDR3. Germline loops: CDR1 MDHEN, CDR2 SYDVKM. CDR3 sequence: CASSSGGWGNQPQHF. The CDR3 nucleotides read TGTGCCAGCAGTTCCGGAGGGTGGGGCAATCAGCCCCAGCATTTT.

The chain is built from TRBV7-3 and TRBJ2-7, with TRBD1 matching over 8 bases. With V trimmed by 2 bases and J by 0 bases, 3 bases remained unmatched. Germline-derived CDR1 and CDR2 are SGHTA and FQGTGA. This CDR3 contains 15 residues. CDR3 region: CASSLGQGLSYEQYF. The CDR3 region has the DNA TGTGCCAGCAGCTTAGGACAGGGCCTCTCCTACGAGCAGTACTTC. Filled out from reference TRBV7-3 and TRBJ2-7, the complete variable domain reads GAGVSQTPSNKVTEKGKYVELRCDPISGHTALYWYRQSLGQGPEFLIYFQGTGAADDSGLPNDRFFAVRPEGSVSTLKIQRTERGDSAVYLCASSLGQGLSYEQYFGPGTRLTVT.

This clone came up once. The rearrangement uses TRBV29-1 and TRBJ2-3; TRBD1 matches at 10 bases. The CDR3 has 14 amino acids. After removal of 4 bases from V and 4 bases from J, the junction contained 5 bases not matched to a gene. CDR1 is SQVTM and CDR2 is ANQGSEA in the germline V gene. This CDR3 reads CSVGGQGGSDTQYF. CDR3 coding DNA: TGCAGCGTTGGAGGACAGGGGGGGTCAGATACGCAGTATTTT.

There are a few counts of this clone. The J gene is TRBJ2-6, the V gene TRBV4-3; D is uncertain. There are 14 residues in the CDR3. Trimming removed 3 bases at V and 0 bases at J, with 3 bases between. Germline V gives CDR1 LGHNA, CDR2 YSLEER. The CDR3, as DNA: TGCGCCAGCAGCCACGGCTCTGGGGCCAACGTCCTGACTTTC. Encoded protein: CASSHGSGANVLTF.

V is TRBV6-2 or TRBV6-3 and J is TRBJ2-3, with D tentatively TRBD2 (5 bases). CDR1 MNHEY and CDR2 SVGEGT come from the germline V gene. The germline V and J ends were trimmed by 4 bases and 2 bases, with 10 bases remaining between them. The CDR3 has 14 residues. CDR3 sequence reads: CASSFSAVTDTQYF. The CDR3 coding sequence is TGTGCCAGCAGTTTCTCAGCGGTCACAGATACGCAGTATTTT.

The chain has TRBV5-6 and TRBJ2-7; 8 bases map to TRBD1. The CDR3 totals 13 residues. The junction had 2 bases not matched to a gene; V was cut back by 4 bases and J by 2 bases. Per the germline V gene, CDR1 is SGHDT and CDR2 is YYEEEE. CDR3 protein: CASSEDRAYEQYF. The CDR3 DNA is TGTGCCAGCAGCGAGGACAGGGCCTACGAGCAGTACTTC.

The gene calls are TRBV12-5 and TRBJ1-3; maybe TRBD1 (5 bases). Germline values: CDR1 LGHNT, CDR2 FRNRAP. V gave up 2 bases and J gave up 1 base, with 12 bases separating them. The CDR3 runs to 16 residues. CDR3 region: CASGLSGRASGNTIYF. The CDR3 coding sequence is TGTGCTAGTGGTTTGAGTGGCAGGGCATCTGGAAACACCATATATTTT.

This clone has only a few counts. The chain links TRBV29-1 to TRBJ1-6, with 10 bases lining up with TRBD1. CDR3 length: 13 residues. V shed 7 bases and J 9 bases; nucleotides not matched to a gene: 6. The germline CDR1 and CDR2 sequences are SQVTM and ANQGSEA. The CDR3 nucleotides are TGCAGCGCTGGGGACAGGGGTGGTTCACCCCTCCACTTT. This gives the protein CSAGDRGGSPLHF. The whole variable domain, filled in from reference TRBV29-1 and TRBJ1-6, reads SAVISQKPSRDICQRGTSLTIQCQVDSQVTMMFWYRQQPGQSLTLIATANQGSEATYESGFVIDKFPISRPNLTFSTLTVSNMSPEDSSIYLCSAGDRGGSPLHFGNGTRLTVT.